The source of this TCR beta chain is a study of blood T cell repertoires in COVID-19 (dated by TCRdb to between 2020 and 2021). With respect to the entire study: The collaborator samples originated in the United States, Italy and Spain and spanned the acute and convalescent phases of COVID-19. The prospective study material was composed of cDNA or gDNA derived from T cells, B-cell-depleted T cells, or PBMCs. Deeply sampled blood TCRbeta repertoires from subjects exposed to, actively infected with, or recovered from COVID-19 were included in the dataset. The repertoires were released in a freely available public database meant as a resource for research on the immune response to SARS-CoV-2. Samples were obtained from the ongoing ImmuneRACE study (first 160 participants) and from over a thousand subjects provided by 6 global collaborators. Sample metadata almost always included a de-identified subject ID, COVID-19 status, age in years and sex. Where available, HLA class I and class II types were obtained from metadata supplied by the sample provider rather than from assay-based typing.

CDR1 and CDR2 were assigned from the germline V gene as SGHTA and FQGNSA. From cysteine to phenylalanine, the CDR3 is 14 amino acids long. The only DNA kept is the CDR3, 42 bases in frame from the first base. Relative to germline, V is 5 bases shorter and J is 7 bases shorter, with 17 bases between their ends. This clone was seen only a few times. Its cognate antigen has yet to be identified. One base away there is no much larger clone; base qualities are not given. Participants in the prospective study were aged 18 to 89 years, lived in under 30 United States geographic areas, and enrolled through a virtual design. In the prospective study, cohorts were assigned on the basis of participant-reported clinical history obtained from a screening survey and a study questionnaire. Recovered participants in ImmuneRACE Cohort 3 were defined by two consecutive negative NP/OP PCR tests, clearance by a healthcare professional, or resolution of symptoms. Each participant in the prospective study had whole blood, serum and a nasopharyngeal or oropharyngeal swab collected by mobile phlebotomists. Participants in the prospective study had the option to provide additional blood draws and questionnaires over a roughly 2-month period. Before DNA extraction, prospective study blood samples were shipped either frozen or at room temperature.

TCRbeta CDR3 regions were amplified from genomic DNA by means of the immunoSEQ Assay, a bias-controlled multiplex PCR. In the original analysis: Within the assay, amplification of reference gene primers was used to estimate how many nucleated cells each sample contained. To quantify the absolute abundance of each unique TCRbeta CDR3 rearrangement, sequence reads were collapsed and filtered. For each sample, productive Simpson clonality was calculated as the square root of Simpson's diversity index across productive rearrangements. TCRdb took this table from immuneACCESS and kept in-frame rearrangements with V and J called. Such tables lack part of the clones; where checked against another copy, unresolved V genes explain under half of the gap, and the rest is unexplained. That table is the source of V, J and clone size, and D and trimming were worked out from the DNA. The sample table holds 150,000 to 200,000 clones, of which 75% to 85% were seen once. The ten largest clones take up about an eighth of the sample.

On the study overall, not on this receptor specifically: Clinical and demographic metadata were provided uncurated, with the amount varying by source and participant.

This TCR was recovered from a man between 35 and 55 years old who had recovered from COVID-19. The V and J segments used are TRBV7-2 and TRBJ1-2; TRBD1 is possibly the D segment (5 matching bases). Sequencing was carried out using PBMCs or T cells enriched from blood (not recorded which). The bases read TGTGCCAGCAGCCGCGGGGGATCCACTGTTGGCTACACCTTC. The encoded protein is CASSRGGSTVGYTF.